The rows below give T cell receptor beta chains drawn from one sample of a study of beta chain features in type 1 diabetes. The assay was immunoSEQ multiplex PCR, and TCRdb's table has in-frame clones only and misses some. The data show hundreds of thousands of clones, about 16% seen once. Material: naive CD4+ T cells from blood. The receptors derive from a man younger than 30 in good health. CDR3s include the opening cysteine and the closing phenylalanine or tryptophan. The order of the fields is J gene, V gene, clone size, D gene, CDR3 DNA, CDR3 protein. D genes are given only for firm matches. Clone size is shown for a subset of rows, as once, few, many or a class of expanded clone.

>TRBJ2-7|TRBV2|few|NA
TGTGCCAGCAGTGGAATGGGGGTCATGGTCGAGCAGTACTTC
CASSGMGVMVEQYF
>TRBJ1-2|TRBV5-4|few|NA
TGTGCCAGCAGCTTCGGGCAGATTTTCTATGGCTACACCTTC
CASSFGQIFYGYTF
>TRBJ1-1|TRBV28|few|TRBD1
TGTGCCAGCAGTCCTCGCACTAATACAGGGGGAGCTTTCTTT
CASSPRTNTGGAFF
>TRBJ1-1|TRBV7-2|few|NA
TGTGCCAGCAGCTTAGACCCGACAGGTCGGACTGAAGCTTTCTTT
CASSLDPTGRTEAFF
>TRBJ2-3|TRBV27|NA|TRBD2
TGTGCCAGCAGTTTAGGGACTAGCGGACGCACAGATACGCAGTATTTT
CASSLGTSGRTDTQYF
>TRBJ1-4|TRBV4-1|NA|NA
TGCGCCAGCAGCCAACTATCCTTAGCGAGACTGTTTTTT
CASSQLSLARLFF
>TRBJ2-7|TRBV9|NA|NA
TGTGCCAGCAGCGTAGGGGACACGAGCTCCTACGAGCAGTACTTC
CASSVGDTSSYEQYF
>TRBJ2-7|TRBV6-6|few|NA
TGTGCCAGCAGTTACACCGGGACACACTACGAGCAGTACTTC
CASSYTGTHYEQYF
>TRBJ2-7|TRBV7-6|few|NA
TGTGCCAGCAGCCGACCGGGACTGGGAAAAGGCGAGCAGTACTTC
CASSRPGLGKGEQYF
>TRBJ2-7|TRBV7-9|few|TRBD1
TGTGCCAGCAGTCACCGGGACAGGACCTACGAGCAGTACTTC
CASSHRDRTYEQYF
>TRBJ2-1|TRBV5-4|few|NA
TGTGCCAGCAGCTTGAGTTTCGGGAACTCCTACAATGAGCAGTTCTTC
CASSLSFGNSYNEQFF
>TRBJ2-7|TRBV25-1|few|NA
TGTGCCAGCAGGGGACGCAAACTTACCTCCTACGAGCAGTACTTC
CASRGRKLTSYEQYF
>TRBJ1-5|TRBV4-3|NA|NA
TGCGCCAGCAGCCAAGATCCCCCGGACAGAAATCAGCCCCAGCATTTT
CASSQDPPDRNQPQHF
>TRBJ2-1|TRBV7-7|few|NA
TGTGCTAGCAGCTACCCCGCCAGGGCCCAGGAGGACAATGAGCAGTTCTTC
CASSYPARAQEDNEQFF
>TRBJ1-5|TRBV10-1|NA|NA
TGCGCCAGGTATCAGCCCCAGCATTTT
CARYQPQHF
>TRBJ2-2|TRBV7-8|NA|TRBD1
TGTGCCAGCAGCTTGGAGGACAGGGTAAAGACGAACACCGGGGAGCTGTTTTTT
CASSLEDRVKTNTGELFF
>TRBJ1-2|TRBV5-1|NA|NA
TGCGCCAGCAGTCTTGGTGCAACGGATGGCTACACCTTC
CASSLGATDGYTF
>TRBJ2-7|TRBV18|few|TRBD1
TGTGCCAGCTCACCCGGGACAGGGCCCGGCGAGCAGTACTTC
CASSPGTGPGEQYF
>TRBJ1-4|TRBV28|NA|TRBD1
TGTGCCAGCAGTAGGGGTGGGACAGGGATTGGAAAACTGTTTTTT
CASSRGGTGIGKLFF
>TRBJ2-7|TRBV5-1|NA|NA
TGCGCCAGCAGCTTGGCCCGAGGGAGTGCCACCTACGAGCAGTACTTC
CASSLARGSATYEQYF
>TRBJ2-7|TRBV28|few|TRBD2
TGTGCCAGCAGTTTAGGTCGCGGGGGGCAGGTCACCTACGAGCAGTACTTC
CASSLGRGGQVTYEQYF
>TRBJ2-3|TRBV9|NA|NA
TGTGCCAGCACCGGTACAGGGACACGTACGCAGTATTTT
CASTGTGTRTQYF
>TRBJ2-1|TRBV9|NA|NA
TGTGCCAGCAGCGTAGTAAACTACTCGAATGAGCAGTTCTTC
CASSVVNYSNEQFF
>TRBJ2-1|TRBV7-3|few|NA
TGTGCCAGCAGCGGGTCAGGGAATGAGCAGTTCTTC
CASSGSGNEQFF
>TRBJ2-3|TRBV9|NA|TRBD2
TGTGCCAGCAGCGTATTGCCGGGCCACCTTGGACTAGCGCCCAGCACAGATACGCAGTATTTT
CASSVLPGHLGLAPSTDTQYF
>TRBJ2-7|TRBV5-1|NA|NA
TGCGCCAGCAGCTTCGACAGAACCTACGAGCAGTACTTC
CASSFDRTYEQYF
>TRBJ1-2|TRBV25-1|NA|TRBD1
TGTGCCAGCAGTGAGTTGCACCGGGACAGGGGGAATGATGGCTACACCTTC
CASSELHRDRGNDGYTF